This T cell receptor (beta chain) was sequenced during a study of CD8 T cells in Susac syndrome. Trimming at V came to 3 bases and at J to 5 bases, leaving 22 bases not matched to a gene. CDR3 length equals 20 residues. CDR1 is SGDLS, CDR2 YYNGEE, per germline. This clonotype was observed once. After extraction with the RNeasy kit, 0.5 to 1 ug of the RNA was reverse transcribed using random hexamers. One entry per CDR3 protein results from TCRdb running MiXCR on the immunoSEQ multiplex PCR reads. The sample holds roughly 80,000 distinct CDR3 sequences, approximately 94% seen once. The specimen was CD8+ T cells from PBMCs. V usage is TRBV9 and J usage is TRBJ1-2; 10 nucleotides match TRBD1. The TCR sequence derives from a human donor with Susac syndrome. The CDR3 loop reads CASSATKGDRGRSLGYGYTF. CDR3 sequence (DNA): TGTGCCAGCAGCGCGACAAAAGGAGACAGGGGGCGATCTCTTGGTTATGGCTACACCTTC.